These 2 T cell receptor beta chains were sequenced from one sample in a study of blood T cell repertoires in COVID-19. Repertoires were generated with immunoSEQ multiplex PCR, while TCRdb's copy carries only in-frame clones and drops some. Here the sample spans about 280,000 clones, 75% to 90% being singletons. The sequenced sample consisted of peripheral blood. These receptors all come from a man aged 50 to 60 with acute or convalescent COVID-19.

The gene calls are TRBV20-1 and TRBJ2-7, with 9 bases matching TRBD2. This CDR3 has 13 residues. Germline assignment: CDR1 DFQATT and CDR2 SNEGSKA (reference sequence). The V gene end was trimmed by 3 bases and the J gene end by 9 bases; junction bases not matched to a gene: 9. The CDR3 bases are TGCAGTGCTAGTCGGGCTAGCGGGGCGTCGCAGTACTTC. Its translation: CSASRASGASQYF.

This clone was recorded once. The CDR3 sequence: CASSEWPTGVGTYEQYF. CDR3 nucleotides: TGTGCCAGCAGTGAATGGCCCACAGGGGTCGGTACCTACGAGCAGTACTTC. The rearrangement joins TRBV2 to TRBJ2-7; 7 bases agree with TRBD1. V trimming: 2 bases; J trimming: 2 bases; junction bases outside the gene matches: 12. Germline CDR1 SNHLY, CDR2 FYNNEI. The CDR3 sequence is 17 residues long.